This T cell receptor beta chain stems from a study of T cells in Graves' hyperthyroidism and ophthalmopathy. Study background: Peripheral blood was acquired at first diagnosis, ahead of any therapy whatsoever. Study-wide results and limits: A median roughly 6.6 months before onset, the model predicted ophthalmopathy.

This clonotype was picked up many times. The antigen is not known. Each patient was aged 18 to 65 and had newly diagnosed hyperthyroidism of under 2 months' duration. PBMCs stemmed from over 7.5 ml fresh peripheral blood. Amplification targeted TCR beta CDR3 regions from RNA transcripts. With the HTBI primer set, the TCR CDR3 went through a first round of RT-PCR. TCRdb re-called the multiplex PCR reads with MiXCR, one entry per CDR3 protein. Counted here are about 290,000 distinct CDR3 sequences, around 17% occurring once; the ten biggest clones make up around a third. CDR3 length equals 16 residues. Between the trimmed V and J ends, which lost 3 bases and 1 base, there was a span of 15 bases. Germline CDR1 SNHLY, CDR2 FYNNEI.

J is TRBJ2-5 and V is TRBV2; perhaps TRBD2 as D (6 bases). The sequencing input was blood. This TCR was sampled from a man in his thirties or forties with Graves' hyperthyroidism. CDR3 loop: CASSDLGGPAQETQYF. CDR3 DNA: TGTGCCAGCAGTGATCTGGGGGGTCCAGCCCAAGAGACCCAGTACTTC. The full variable domain, its missing parts supplied by reference TRBV2 and TRBJ2-5, is EPEVTQTPSHQVTQMGQEVILRCVPISNHLYFYWYRQILGQKVEFLVSFYNNEISEKSEIFDDQFSVERPDGSNFTLKIRSTKLEDSAMYFCASSDLGGPAQETQYFGPGTRLLVL.